Sequencing of this TCR beta chain was carried out in a study of control samples from healthy donors and cancer patients. This CDR3 is 12 amino acids long. Germline values: CDR1 SGHVS, CDR2 FNYEAQ. Trimming pared 3 bases from V and 5 bases from J, leaving 5 bases between. Produced via immunoSEQ multiplex PCR; TCRdb's table is partial and in-frame only. The table has some 160,000 clones, 90% to 95% seen once. This sequence joins TRBV7-6 and TRBJ2-1; no definite D call. The sequenced sample was blood. The TCR comes from a woman aged 40 to 55 in good health. The CDR3 nucleotides are TGTGCCAGCAGCTTTATGGACAATGAGCAGTTCTTC. Amino acids: CASSFMDNEQFF.